The clone carrying this T cell receptor beta chain was seen more than once but under ten times. Its antigen is as yet unknown. Full-length variable regions came from constant-region reverse primers plus semi-nested Nested Universal Primer A PCR. A single record per CDR3 protein comes from TCRdb applying MiXCR to the 5' RACE reads. Of roughly 39,000 distinct CDR3 sequences listed, about 20% were seen once; the top ten hold 2.5% to 3.5%. Study-level results: The TCR gene usage of tumor memory CD4+ T cells clustered together with blood and lymph node memory CD4+ cells and with lymph node naive CD4+ cells. Tumor Treg TCRs overlapped most with tumor naive CD4+ cells.

Germline CDR1 is SGHKS and CDR2 is YYEKEE (reference sequence). The V end was cut by 1 base, the J end by 8 bases, with 12 bases between. This CDR3 is built from 14 residues. This receptor was obtained from a female donor with breast cancer. The sequencing sample was made of naive CD4+ T cells sorted from a lymph node. Subset indicated: naive CD4+ T cells, CD4+CD45RA+CD25-. The genes are TRBV5-5 and TRBJ1-4; unclear D gene. CDR3 loop: CASSLFRDGEKLFF. CDR3 nucleotide sequence: TGTGCCAGCAGCTTGTTCAGAGACGGGGAAAAACTGTTTTTT.